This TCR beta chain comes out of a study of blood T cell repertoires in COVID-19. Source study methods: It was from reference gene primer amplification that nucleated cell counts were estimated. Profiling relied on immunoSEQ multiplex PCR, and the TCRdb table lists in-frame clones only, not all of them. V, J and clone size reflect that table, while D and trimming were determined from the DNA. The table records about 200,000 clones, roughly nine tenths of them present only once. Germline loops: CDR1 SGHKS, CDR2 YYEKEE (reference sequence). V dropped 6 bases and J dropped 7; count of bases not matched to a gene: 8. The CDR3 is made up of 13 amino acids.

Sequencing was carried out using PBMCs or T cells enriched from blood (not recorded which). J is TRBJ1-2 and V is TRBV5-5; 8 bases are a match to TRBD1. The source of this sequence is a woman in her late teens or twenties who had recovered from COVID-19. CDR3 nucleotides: TGTGCCAGCACGGCCGCAGGGGGCGGTGGCTACACCTTC. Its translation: CASTAAGGGGYTF.